The TCR beta chain under discussion was sequenced for a study of T cells after posttransplantation cyclophosphamide. Regarding the study as a whole: TRB clonality was highly associated with recipient CMV seropositivity and reactivation. Skin or GI-infiltrating T cells shared few TRB sequences with blood. Donor CD8+ memory clones often dominated recipient blood repertoires at later times.

The repertoire was sequenced with immunoSEQ multiplex PCR; TCRdb's copy has only in-frame clones and lacks some. The sample includes 45,000 to 55,000 clones, none of them occurring once. This related bone marrow graft donor gave peripheral blood on the day of marrow donation. This clone was counted many times. The antigen remains unidentified. With 0 bases removed from V and 2 bases from J, the gap between germline ends came to 11 bases. The CDR3 has 15 residues. In germline, CDR1 is LGHNA, CDR2 YNFKEQ. This receptor was taken from a man in his forties in good health, CMV-negative, and a related stem cell transplant donor. The V and J genes are TRBV4-2 and TRBJ2-7; possible D gene TRBD1, 6 bases. The specimen sequenced was PBMCs. This chain's CDR3 is CASSQDLAGAYEQYF. The CDR3 nucleotides read TGTGCCAGCAGCCAAGATCTGGCAGGGGCCTACGAGCAGTACTTC.